This T cell receptor (beta chain) was retrieved from a study of vaccination and CD4 T cells after COVID-19. For the study at large: Overlapping SARS-CoV-2, HCoV-NL63, HCoV-OC43 and HCoV-229E spike peptides were used to stimulate cells. Overall study results and limits: For SARS-CoV-2-reactive clonotypes, the median went from about 20 to 38, a nonsignificant increase.

Researchers used the Oncomine TCR Beta short-read assay to sequence DNA from cultured CD4+ T cells. TCRdb itself ran the PCR reads through MiXCR, one entry per CDR3 protein. The table records about 30,000 distinct CDR3 sequences, 62% of them present only once. The CDR3 sequence is 15 residues long. Germline V gives CDR1 SGHKS, CDR2 YYEKEE (reference sequence). Trimming cost V 4 bases and J 11 bases; bases outside gene matches: 15. Specified treatment: 10-day PBMC culture with coronavirus spike peptide pools or control peptides (ViraFEST assay). Antigen-specific T cell expansion with peptide pools preceded TCR sequencing in the ViraFEST approach. Remarks on this clonotype: Its target is not known.

The sequencing used CD4+ T cells from blood, cultured in vitro, collected after SARS-CoV-2 vaccination. The chain has TRBV5-5 and TRBJ1-5; 7 bases agree with TRBD1. The TCR was taken from a human donor who received a COVID-19 vaccine. CDR3 bases: TGTGCCAGCAGCATAAATACAGGGGAATTCGGCGCCCAGCATTTT. It specifies CASSINTGEFGAQHF.